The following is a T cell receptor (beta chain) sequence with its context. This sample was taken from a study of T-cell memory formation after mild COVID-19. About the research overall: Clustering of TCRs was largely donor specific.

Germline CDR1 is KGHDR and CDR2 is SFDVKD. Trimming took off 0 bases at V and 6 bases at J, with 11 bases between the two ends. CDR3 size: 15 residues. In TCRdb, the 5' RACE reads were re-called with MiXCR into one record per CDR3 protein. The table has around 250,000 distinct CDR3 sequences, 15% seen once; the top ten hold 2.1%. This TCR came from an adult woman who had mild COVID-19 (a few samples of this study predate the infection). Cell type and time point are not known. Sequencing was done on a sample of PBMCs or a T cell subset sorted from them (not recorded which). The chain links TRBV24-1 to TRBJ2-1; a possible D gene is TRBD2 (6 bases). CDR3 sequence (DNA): TGTGCCACCAGTGATTTGCACCGGGACTCCAATGAGCAGTTCTTC. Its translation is CATSDLHRDSNEQFF.